This TCR beta chain was identified in a study of cytomegalovirus exposure and HLA in healthy donors. Study-wide context: Prior work identified around 100 million unique TCR beta sequences in roughly 190 million T cells. The study's findings and limits: The Asian-associated ancestry cluster reportedly had fewer N-insertions than the roughly 720-donor mean in a later analysis.

In regard to this clone: Its antigen is still unknown.

Germline CDR1 reads SQVTM; CDR2 reads ANQGSEA. CDR3 size: 15 residues. V was shortened by 0 bases and J by 4 bases, with 15 bases between the two germline ends. In the PCR, 60 Vbeta and 13 Jbeta primers were used. The assay was immunoSEQ multiplex PCR, and TCRdb's table has in-frame clones only and misses some. Listed are approximately 110,000 clones; roughly 3.5% falls within the top ten. The rearrangement links TRBV29-1 to TRBJ1-1; D might be TRBD1 (6 bases). This TCR was recovered from a man aged 18 to 35 in good health and CMV-seronegative. Specimen: PBMCs. CDR3: CSVEEEQGRGTEAFF. The CDR3 bases are TGCAGCGTTGAAGAAGAACAGGGCAGGGGCACTGAAGCTTTCTTT.